These 5 T cell receptor beta chains came from one sample sequenced in a study of prognosis after radiotherapy for stage I lung cancer. Two-round multiplex PCR on genomic DNA was the method by which TCR beta CDR3 was amplified. Gene-specific primers for each TRBV and TRBJ gene drove first-round PCR. From the multiplex PCR reads, TCRdb called clonotypes with MiXCR, one entry per CDR3 protein. This repertoire shows about 14,000 distinct CDR3 sequences, 30% to 40% found once; its top ten account for 25% to 30%. Sample: PBMCs, taken before or after stereotactic body radiation therapy (not recorded which). The receptors come from a donor at least 50 years old with non-small cell lung cancer.

There are many counts of this clonotype. A much larger clone differs from this one at a single base, so this may be a read error. The chain is built from TRBV20-1 and TRBJ2-2; 8 bases align to TRBD2. Per germline, CDR1 DFQATT and CDR2 SNEGSKA (reference sequence). The CDR3 extends over 15 amino acids. The CDR3 here is CSAKGLETDTGELSF. The CDR3 DNA reads TGCAGTGCTAAGGGACTAGAGACCGACACCGGGGAGCTGTCTTTT.

This clonotype was found many times. The chain carries TRBV19 and TRBJ2-7, with TRBD2 identical over 8 bases. This CDR3 has 19 residues. From germline, CDR1 is LNHDA and CDR2 SQIVND (reference sequence). V was clipped by 7 bases and J by 1 base; unmatched bases: 21. The CDR3: CASTSGSAGVRGRSYEQYF. The DNA of the CDR3 is TGTGCCAGTACCTCAGGATCAGCGGGAGTTCGAGGGAGGTCCTACGAGCAGTACTTC.

There are many counts of this clonotype. The chain recombines TRBV29-1 with TRBJ1-1; TRBD1 might be the D (5 bases). The CDR3 loop spans 12 amino acids. Germline assignment: CDR1 SQVTM and CDR2 ANQGSEA. The V and J ends lost 6 bases and 0 bases respectively, with 8 bases between them. Here the CDR3 reads CSVGQMNTEAFF. CDR3 coding DNA: TGCAGCGTGGGGCAAATGAACACTGAAGCTTTCTTT. The full variable domain, its missing parts supplied by reference TRBV29-1 and TRBJ1-1, is SAVISQKPSRDICQRGTSLTIQCQVDSQVTMMFWYRQQPGQSLTLIATANQGSEATYESGFVIDKFPISRPNLTFSTLTVSNMSPEDSSIYLCSVGQMNTEAFFGQGTRLTVV.

There are many counts of this clonotype. This chain uses TRBV20-1 with TRBJ1-6; 8 bases match TRBD1. Germline CDR1 reads DFQATT; CDR2 reads SNEGSKA (reference sequence). This CDR3 has 14 amino acids. Germline trimming cut 4 bases from V and 9 bases from J; bases unmatched to any gene: 8. CDR3 sequence (DNA): TGCAGTGCTACCGGACAGGGATCCGTTTCACCCCTCCACTTT. This sequence encodes CSATGQGSVSPLHF.

This clonotype has a count of ten or more. The chain is built from TRBV27 and TRBJ2-2, with 11 nucleotides matching TRBD1. J lost 5 bases, V lost 2 bases, and 10 bases had no gene match. The CDR3 is 18 amino acids. Germline V lookup: CDR1 MNHEY, CDR2 SMNVEV (reference sequence). CDR3 sequence reads: CASSLPRTGGDGTGELFF. CDR3 sequence (DNA): TGTGCCAGCAGTTTACCTCGGACAGGGGGCGATGGGACCGGGGAGCTGTTTTTT.